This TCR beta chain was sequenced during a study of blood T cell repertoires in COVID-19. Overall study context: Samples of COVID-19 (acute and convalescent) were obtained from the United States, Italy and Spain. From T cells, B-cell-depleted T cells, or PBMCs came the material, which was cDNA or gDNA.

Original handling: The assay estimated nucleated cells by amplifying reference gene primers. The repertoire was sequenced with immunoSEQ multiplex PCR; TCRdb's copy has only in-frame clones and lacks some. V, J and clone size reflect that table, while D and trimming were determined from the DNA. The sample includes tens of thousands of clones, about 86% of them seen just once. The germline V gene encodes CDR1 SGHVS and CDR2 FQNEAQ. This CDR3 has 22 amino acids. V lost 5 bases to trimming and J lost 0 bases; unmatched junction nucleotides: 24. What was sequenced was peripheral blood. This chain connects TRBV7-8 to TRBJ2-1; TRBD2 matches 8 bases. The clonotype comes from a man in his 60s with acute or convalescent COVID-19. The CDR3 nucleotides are TGTGCCAGCAGCCTGAGAGCTGGACTAGCCGACTTAGGTTATAGCTCCTACAATGAGCAGTTCTTC. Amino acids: CASSLRAGLADLGYSSYNEQFF.